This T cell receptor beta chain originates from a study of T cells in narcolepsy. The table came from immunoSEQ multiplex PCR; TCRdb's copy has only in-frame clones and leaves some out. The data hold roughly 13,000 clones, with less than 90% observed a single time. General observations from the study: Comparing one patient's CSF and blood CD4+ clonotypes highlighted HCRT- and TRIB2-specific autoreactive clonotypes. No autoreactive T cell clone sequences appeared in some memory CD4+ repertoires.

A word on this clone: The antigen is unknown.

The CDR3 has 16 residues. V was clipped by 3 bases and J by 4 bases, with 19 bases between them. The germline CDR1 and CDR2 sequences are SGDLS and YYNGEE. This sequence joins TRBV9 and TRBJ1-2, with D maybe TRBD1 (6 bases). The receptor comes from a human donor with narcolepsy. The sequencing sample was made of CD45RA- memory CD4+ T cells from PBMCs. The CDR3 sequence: CASSAGPAGDLYGYTF. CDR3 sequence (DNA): TGTGCCAGCAGCGCCGGCCCGGCAGGGGACCTCTATGGCTACACCTTC.